The following is a T cell receptor (beta chain) sequence with its context. This sample was taken from a study of T cells in Graves' hyperthyroidism and ophthalmopathy. J gave up 2 bases and V 0 bases, and 3 bases lay outside the gene matches. Germline CDR1 and CDR2: MGHRA and YSYEKL. The CDR3 is 16 amino acids. Amplification targeted TCR beta CDR3 regions from RNA transcripts. Using the HTBI primer set, a first-round RT-PCR was run on the TCR CDR3. TCRdb recomputed calls from the multiplex PCR reads with MiXCR, one row per CDR3 protein. The sample lists about 600,000 distinct CDR3 sequences, about a sixth seen once, with approximately 3.5% in the top ten. Fresh 10 ml peripheral blood yielded PBMCs.

The origin of this receptor is a woman aged 35 to 49 with Graves' ophthalmopathy. Sequencing was performed on blood. The chain has TRBV4-1 and TRBJ2-1; 8 positions agree with TRBD1. In nucleotides, the CDR3 is TGCGCCAGCAGCCAAGAACAGGGGGTGGCCTACAATGAGCAGTTCTTC. It yields the protein CASSQEQGVAYNEQFF.